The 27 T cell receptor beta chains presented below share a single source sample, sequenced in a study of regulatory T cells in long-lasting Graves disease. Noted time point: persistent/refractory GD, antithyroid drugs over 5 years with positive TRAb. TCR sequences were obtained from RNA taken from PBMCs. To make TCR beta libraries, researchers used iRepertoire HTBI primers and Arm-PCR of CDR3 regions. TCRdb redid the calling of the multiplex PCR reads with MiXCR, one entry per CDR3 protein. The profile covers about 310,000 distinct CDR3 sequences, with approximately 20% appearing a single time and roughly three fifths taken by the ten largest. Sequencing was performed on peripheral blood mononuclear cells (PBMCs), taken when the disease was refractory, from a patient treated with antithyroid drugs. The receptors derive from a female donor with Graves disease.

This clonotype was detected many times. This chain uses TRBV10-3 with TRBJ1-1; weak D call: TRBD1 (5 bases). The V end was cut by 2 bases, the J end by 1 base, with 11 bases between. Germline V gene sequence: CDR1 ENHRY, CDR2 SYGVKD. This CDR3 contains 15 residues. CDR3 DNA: TGTGCCATCAGTGAGGAAGACAGACAGAACACTGAAGCTTTCTTT. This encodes CAISEEDRQNTEAFF.

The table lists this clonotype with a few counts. The CDR3 sequence: CASSLGVGRSNQPQHF. In DNA, the CDR3 is TGTGCCAGCAGTTTGGGGGTCGGGAGGAGCAATCAGCCCCAGCATTTT. This rearrangement joins TRBV12-3 or TRBV12-4 to TRBJ1-5, with a tentative D call TRBD1 (5 bases). The CDR3 has 16 residues. Trimming took 3 bases from V and 1 from J, leaving 13 bases between them.

The CDR3 nucleotides are TGCAGTGCTAGAAGCCCTCTGGCGGTTGGTGAGCAGTTCTTC. Its translation is CSARSPLAVGEQFF. J is TRBJ2-1 and V is TRBV20-1; no definite D call. The ends were cut back, 2 bases at V and 9 bases at J, with 17 bases in the middle. The CDR3 totals 14 residues. Germline V gives CDR1 DFQATT, CDR2 SNEGSKA (reference sequence).

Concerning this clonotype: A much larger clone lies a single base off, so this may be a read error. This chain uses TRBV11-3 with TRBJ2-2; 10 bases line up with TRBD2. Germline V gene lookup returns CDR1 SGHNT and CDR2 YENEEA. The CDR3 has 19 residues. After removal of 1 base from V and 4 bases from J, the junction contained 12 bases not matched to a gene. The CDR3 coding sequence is TGTGCCAGCAGCTTAGGTGGTAGCGGGAGGATAACTAGCACCGGGGAGCTGTTTTTT. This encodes CASSLGGSGRITSTGELFF.

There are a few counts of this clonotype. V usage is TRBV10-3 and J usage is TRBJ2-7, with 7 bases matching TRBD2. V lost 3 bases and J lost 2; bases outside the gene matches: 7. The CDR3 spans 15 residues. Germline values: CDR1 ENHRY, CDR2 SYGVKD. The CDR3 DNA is TGTGCCATCAGTGAATTGAGGGAGGGGACCTACGAGCAGTACTTC. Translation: CAISELREGTYEQYF.

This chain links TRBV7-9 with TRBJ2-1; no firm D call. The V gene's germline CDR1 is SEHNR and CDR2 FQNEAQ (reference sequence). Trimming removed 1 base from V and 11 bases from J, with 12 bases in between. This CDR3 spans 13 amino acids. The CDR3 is CASSLVAYNKQFF. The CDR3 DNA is TGTGCCAGCAGCTTAGTGGCCTATAATAAGCAGTTCTTC.

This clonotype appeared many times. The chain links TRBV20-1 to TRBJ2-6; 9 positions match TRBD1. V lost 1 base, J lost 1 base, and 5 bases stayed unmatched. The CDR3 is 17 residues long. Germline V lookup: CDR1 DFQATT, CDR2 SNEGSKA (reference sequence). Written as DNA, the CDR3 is TGCAGTGCTAGAGCGGACAGGGGTTGGTCTGGGGCCAACGTCCTGACTTTC. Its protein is CSARADRGWSGANVLTF.

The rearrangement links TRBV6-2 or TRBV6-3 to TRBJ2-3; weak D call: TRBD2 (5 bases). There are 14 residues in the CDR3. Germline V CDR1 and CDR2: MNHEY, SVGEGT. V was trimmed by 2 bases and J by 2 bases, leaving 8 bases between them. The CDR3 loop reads CASSYVDYTDTQYF. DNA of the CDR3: TGTGCCAGCAGTTACGTTGACTACACAGATACGCAGTATTTT.

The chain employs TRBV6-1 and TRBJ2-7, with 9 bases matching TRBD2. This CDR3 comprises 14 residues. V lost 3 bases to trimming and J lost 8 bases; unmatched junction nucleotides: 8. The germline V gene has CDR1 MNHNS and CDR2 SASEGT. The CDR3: CASSESGRMVQQYF. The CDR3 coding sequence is TGTGCCAGCAGTGAGAGCGGGAGGATGGTCCAGCAGTACTTC.

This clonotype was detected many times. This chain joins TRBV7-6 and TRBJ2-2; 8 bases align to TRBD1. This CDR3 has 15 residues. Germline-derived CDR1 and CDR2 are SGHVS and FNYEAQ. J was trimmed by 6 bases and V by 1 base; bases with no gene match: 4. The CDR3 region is CASSLGTGTAGELFF. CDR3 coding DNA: TGTGCCAGCAGCTTAGGGACAGGGACGGCCGGGGAGCTGTTTTTT.

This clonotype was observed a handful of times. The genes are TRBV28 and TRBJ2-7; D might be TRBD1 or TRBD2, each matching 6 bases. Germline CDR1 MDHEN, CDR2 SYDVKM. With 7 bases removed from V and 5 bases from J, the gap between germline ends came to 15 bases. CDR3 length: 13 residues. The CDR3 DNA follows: TGTGCCAGCACCGGGGGCGCCTCACACGAGCAGTACTTC. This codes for CASTGGASHEQYF.

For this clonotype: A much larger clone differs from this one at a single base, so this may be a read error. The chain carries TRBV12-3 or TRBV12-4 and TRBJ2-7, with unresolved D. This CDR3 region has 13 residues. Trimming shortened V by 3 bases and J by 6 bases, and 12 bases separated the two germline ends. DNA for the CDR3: TGTGCCAGCAGTTTTCGGGTTGGCAGCGAGCAGTACTTC. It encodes CASSFRVGSEQYF.

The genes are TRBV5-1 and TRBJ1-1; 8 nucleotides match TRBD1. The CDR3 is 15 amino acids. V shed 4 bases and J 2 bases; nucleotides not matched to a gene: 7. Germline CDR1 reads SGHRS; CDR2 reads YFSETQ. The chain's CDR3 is CASSTPGQANTEAFF. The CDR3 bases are TGCGCCAGCAGCACACCGGGACAGGCCAACACTGAAGCTTTCTTT.

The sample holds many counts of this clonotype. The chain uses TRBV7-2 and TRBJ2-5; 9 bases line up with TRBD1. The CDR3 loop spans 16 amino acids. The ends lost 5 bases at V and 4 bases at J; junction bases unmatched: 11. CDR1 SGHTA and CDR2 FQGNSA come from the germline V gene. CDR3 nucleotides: TGTGCCAGCAGCCCGCGGAAACAGGGGGCAGGAGAGACCCAGTACTTC. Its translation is CASSPRKQGAGETQYF. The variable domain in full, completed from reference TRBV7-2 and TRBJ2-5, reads GAGVSQSPSNKVTEKGKDVELRCDPISGHTALYWYRQSLGQGLEFLIYFQGNSAPDKSGLPSDRFSAERTGGSVSTLTIQRTQQEDSAVYLCASSPRKQGAGETQYFGPGTRLLVL.

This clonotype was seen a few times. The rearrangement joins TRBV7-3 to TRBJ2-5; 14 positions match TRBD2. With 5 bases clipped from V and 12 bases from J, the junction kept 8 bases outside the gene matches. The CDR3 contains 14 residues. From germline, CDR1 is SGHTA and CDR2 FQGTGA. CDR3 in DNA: TGTGCCAGCAGCCCGGGACTAGCGGGAGACAATAAGTACTTC. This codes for CASSPGLAGDNKYF. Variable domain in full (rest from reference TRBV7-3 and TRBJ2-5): GAGVSQTPSNKVTEKGKYVELRCDPISGHTALYWYRQSLGQGPEFLIYFQGTGAADDSGLPNDRFFAVRPEGSVSTLKIQRTERGDSAVYLCASSPGLAGDNKYFGPGTRLLVL.

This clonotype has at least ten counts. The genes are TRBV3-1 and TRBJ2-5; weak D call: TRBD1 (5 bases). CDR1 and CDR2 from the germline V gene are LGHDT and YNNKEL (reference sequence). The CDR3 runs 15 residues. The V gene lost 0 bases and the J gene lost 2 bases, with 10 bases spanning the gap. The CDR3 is CASSQDLAGQETQYF. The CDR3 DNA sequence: TGTGCCAGCAGCCAAGATCTGGCAGGGCAAGAGACCCAGTACTTC.

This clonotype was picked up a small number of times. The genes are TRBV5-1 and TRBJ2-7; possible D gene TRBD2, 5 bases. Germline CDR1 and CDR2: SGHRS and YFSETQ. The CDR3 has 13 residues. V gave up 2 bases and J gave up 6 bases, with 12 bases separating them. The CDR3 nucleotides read TGCGCCAGCAGCTTCCGGGGTGCTGGCGAGCAGTACTTC. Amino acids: CASSFRGAGEQYF. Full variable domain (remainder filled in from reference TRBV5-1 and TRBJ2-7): KAGVTQTPRYLIKTRGQQVTLSCSPISGHRSVSWYQQTPGQGLQFLFEYFSETQRNKGNFPGRFSGRQFSNSRSEMNVSTLELGDSALYLCASSFRGAGEQYFGPGTRLTVT.

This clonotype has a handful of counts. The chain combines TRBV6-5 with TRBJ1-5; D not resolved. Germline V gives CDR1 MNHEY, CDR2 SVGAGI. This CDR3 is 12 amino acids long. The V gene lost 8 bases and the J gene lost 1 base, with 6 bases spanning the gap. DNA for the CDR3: TGTGCCAGCTGTTTGAGCAATCAGCCCCAGCATTTT. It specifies CASCLSNQPQHF.

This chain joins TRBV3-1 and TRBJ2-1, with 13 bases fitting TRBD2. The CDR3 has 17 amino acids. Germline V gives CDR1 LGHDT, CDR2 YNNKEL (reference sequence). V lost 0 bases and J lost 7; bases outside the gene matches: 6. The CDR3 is CASSQESLLAGGNEQFF. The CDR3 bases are TGTGCCAGCAGCCAAGAGTCACTACTAGCGGGAGGGAATGAGCAGTTCTTC.

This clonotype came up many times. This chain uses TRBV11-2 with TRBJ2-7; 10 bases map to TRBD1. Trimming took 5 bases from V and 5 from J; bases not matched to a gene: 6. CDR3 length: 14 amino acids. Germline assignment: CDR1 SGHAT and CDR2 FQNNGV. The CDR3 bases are TGTGCCAGCAGCCCGGGACAGGGGTCCAACGAGCAGTACTTC. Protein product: CASSPGQGSNEQYF. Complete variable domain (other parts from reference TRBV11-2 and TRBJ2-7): EAGVAQSPRYKIIEKRQSVAFWCNPISGHATLYWYQQILGQGPKLLIQFQNNGVVDDSQLPKDRFSAERLKGVDSTLKIQPAKLEDSAVYLCASSPGQGSNEQYFGPGTRLTVT.

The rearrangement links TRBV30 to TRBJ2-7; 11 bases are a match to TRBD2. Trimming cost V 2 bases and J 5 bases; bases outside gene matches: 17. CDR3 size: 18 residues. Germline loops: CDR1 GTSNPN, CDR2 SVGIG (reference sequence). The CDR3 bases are TGTGCCTGGAGTCCAGCCGGGGCTAGCGGGAGGCCAGGAAACGAGCAGTACTTC. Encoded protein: CAWSPAGASGRPGNEQYF. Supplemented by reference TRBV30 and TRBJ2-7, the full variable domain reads SQTIHQWPATLVQPVGSPLSLECTVEGTSNPNLYWYRQAAGRGLQLLFYSVGIGQISSEVPQNLSASRPQDRQFILSSKKLLLSDSGFYLCAWSPAGASGRPGNEQYFGPGTRLTVT.

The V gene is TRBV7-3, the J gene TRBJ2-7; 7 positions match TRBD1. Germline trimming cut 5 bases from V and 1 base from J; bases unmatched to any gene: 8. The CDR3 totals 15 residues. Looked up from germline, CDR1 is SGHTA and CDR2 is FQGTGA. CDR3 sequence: CASSRDSSGSYEQYF. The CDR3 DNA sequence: TGTGCCAGCAGCCGGGACAGCTCAGGGTCCTACGAGCAGTACTTC.

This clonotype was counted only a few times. CDR3 sequence reads: CASSYLGPETEAFF. In DNA, the CDR3 is TGTGCCAGCAGTTACTTAGGCCCAGAAACTGAAGCTTTCTTT. This chain connects TRBV6-2 or TRBV6-3 to TRBJ1-1; D is uncertain. The V gene's germline CDR1 is MNHEY and CDR2 SVGEGT. This CDR3 is built from 14 residues. Trimming cost V 1 base and J 5 bases, with 11 bases left between them.

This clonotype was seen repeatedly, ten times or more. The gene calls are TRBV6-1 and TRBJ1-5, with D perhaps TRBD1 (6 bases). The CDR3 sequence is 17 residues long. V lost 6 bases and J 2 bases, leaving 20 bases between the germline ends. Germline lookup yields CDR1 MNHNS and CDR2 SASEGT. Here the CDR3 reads CASSPPDRTIGNQPQHF. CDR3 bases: TGTGCCAGCAGCCCTCCCGACAGGACAATTGGCAATCAGCCCCAGCATTTT.

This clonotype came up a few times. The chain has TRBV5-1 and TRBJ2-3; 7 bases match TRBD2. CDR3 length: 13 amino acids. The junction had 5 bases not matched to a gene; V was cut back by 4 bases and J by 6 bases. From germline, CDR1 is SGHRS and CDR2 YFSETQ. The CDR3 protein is CASSLGTKDTQYF. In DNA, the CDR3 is TGCGCCAGCAGCCTCGGGACTAAGGATACGCAGTATTTT.

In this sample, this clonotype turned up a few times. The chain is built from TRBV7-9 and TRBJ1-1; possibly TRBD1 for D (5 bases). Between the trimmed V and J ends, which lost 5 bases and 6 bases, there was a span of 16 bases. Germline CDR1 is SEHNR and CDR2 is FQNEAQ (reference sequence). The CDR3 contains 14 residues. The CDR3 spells CASSEPRGDPEAFF. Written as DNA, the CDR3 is TGTGCCAGCAGCGAACCCCGGGGGGACCCTGAAGCTTTCTTT.

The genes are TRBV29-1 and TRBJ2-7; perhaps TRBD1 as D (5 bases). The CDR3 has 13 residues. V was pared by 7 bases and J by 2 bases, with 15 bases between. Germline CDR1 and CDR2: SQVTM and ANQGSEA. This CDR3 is CSGVTGPTYEQYF. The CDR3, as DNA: TGCAGCGGGGTCACAGGACCAACCTACGAGCAGTACTTC.